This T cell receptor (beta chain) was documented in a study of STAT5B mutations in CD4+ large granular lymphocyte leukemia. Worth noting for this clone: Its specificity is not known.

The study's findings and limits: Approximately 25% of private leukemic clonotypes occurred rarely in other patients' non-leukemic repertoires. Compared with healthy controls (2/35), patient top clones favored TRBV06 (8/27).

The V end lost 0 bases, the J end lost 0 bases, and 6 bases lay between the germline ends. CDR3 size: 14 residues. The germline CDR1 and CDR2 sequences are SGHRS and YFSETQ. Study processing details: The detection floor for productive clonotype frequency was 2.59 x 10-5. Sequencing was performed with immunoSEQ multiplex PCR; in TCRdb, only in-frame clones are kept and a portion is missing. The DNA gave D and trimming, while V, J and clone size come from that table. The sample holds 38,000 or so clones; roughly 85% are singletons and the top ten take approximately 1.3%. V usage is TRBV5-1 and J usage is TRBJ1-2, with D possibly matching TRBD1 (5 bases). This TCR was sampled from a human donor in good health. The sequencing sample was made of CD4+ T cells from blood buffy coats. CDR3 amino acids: CASSLGQSNYGYTF. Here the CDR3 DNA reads TGCGCCAGCAGCTTGGGACAGTCTAACTATGGCTACACCTTC.